The next 8 T cell receptor beta chains were all read from a single sample in a study of circulating and synovial CD4+ cells in juvenile arthritis. Repertoires were generated with immunoSEQ multiplex PCR, while TCRdb's copy carries only in-frame clones and drops some. Of fewer than 35,000 clones listed, 95% to 96% were seen once; the top ten hold 0.15% to 0.2%. The material sequenced was CD4+ T cells from blood. Receptor source: a human donor with juvenile idiopathic arthritis.

Notes on this clone: Other nucleotide sequences in the sample specify the same CDR3. The chain links TRBV10-3 to TRBJ1-6; D is undetermined. The CDR3 has 13 amino acids. CDR1 is ENHRY and CDR2 is SYGVKD in the germline V gene. V lost 8 bases to trimming and J lost 8 bases, with 13 bases between them. CDR3 nucleotide sequence: TGTGCCATCGCGGAGGACTCAGATTCACCCCTCCACTTT. Translated: CAIAEDSDSPLHF.

This rearrangement joins TRBV5-1 to TRBJ1-2; D remains unclear. This CDR3 comprises 14 residues. Germline CDR1 and CDR2: SGHRS and YFSETQ. Trimming took off 2 bases at V and 6 bases at J, with 14 bases between the two ends. CDR3 loop: CASSLEEPRDGYTF. The CDR3 nucleotides read TGCGCCAGCAGCTTAGAGGAGCCGAGGGATGGCTACACCTTC.

This clone appeared a single time. The chain joins TRBV19 to TRBJ2-3, with 9 bases aligning to TRBD2. Trimming at V came to 6 bases and at J to 6 bases, leaving 10 bases not matched to a gene. CDR3 size: 15 residues. Germline V lookup: CDR1 LNHDA, CDR2 SQIVND (reference sequence). The chain's CDR3 is CASRISGRGFDTQYF. The CDR3 DNA reads as TGTGCCAGTAGGATTAGCGGGAGAGGTTTTGATACGCAGTATTTT.

The chain has TRBV18 and TRBJ1-2; TRBD1 might be the D (6 bases). Trimming removed 2 bases at V and 2 bases at J, with 12 bases between. Germline assignment: CDR1 KGHSH and CDR2 LQKENI. The CDR3 runs to 15 residues. The CDR3 DNA is TGTGCCAGCTCACCAGCCGGGACACCAAACTATGGCTACACCTTC. It encodes CASSPAGTPNYGYTF.

This chain links TRBV5-6 with TRBJ2-7; 11 bases agree with TRBD1. V was clipped by 0 bases and J by 0 bases; unmatched bases: 8. Germline V gives CDR1 SGHDT, CDR2 YYEEEE. This CDR3 comprises 18 residues. The CDR3 nucleotides read TGTGCCAGCAGCTTGGCCAATGGGGGACAGGGGGACTCCTACGAGCAGTACTTC. It codes for CASSLANGGQGDSYEQYF. Full variable domain (rest looked up from reference TRBV5-6 and TRBJ2-7): DAGVTQSPTHLIKTRGQQVTLRCSPKSGHDTVSWYQQALGQGPQFIFQYYEEEERQRGNFPDRFSGHQFPNYSSELNVNALLLGDSALYLCASSLANGGQGDSYEQYFGPGTRLTVT.

The V and J genes are TRBV30 and TRBJ1-6, with D unresolved. The CDR3 runs to 12 residues. The germline V gene has CDR1 GTSNPN and CDR2 SVGIG (reference sequence). Trimming cost V 3 bases and J 9 bases, with 9 bases left between them. The CDR3 reads CAWSEVPSPLHF. CDR3 bases: TGTGCCTGGAGCGAGGTCCCTTCACCCCTCCACTTT.

The chain recombines TRBV19 with TRBJ2-5; possible D gene TRBD1, 6 bases. Trimming shortened V by 4 bases and J by 5 bases, and 20 bases separated the two germline ends. The CDR3 contains 16 residues. Germline lookup yields CDR1 LNHDA and CDR2 SQIVND (reference sequence). The CDR3 here is CASSREEPGDGETQYF. For the CDR3, the DNA is TGTGCCAGTAGTAGAGAAGAGCCAGGGGACGGGGAGACCCAGTACTTC.

This sequence joins TRBV9 and TRBJ2-5, with a possible D match to TRBD1 (5 bases). The CDR3 runs 17 residues. From germline, CDR1 is SGDLS and CDR2 YYNGEE. Deletions cut 4 bases from V and 1 base from J, with 20 bases between. This CDR3 is CASSLGVQTGAQETQYF. The CDR3 region has the DNA TGTGCCAGCAGCCTAGGGGTTCAGACTGGTGCCCAAGAGACCCAGTACTTC.